These T cell receptor beta chains were read from a single sample in a study of shared clonotypes between healthy human individuals. The method was immunoSEQ multiplex PCR; TCRdb's version includes in-frame clones alone and lacks a portion of them. The profile covers 110,000 or so clones, with under 70% appearing a single time and just under 25% taken by the ten largest. The sequenced sample was memory CD8+ T cells sorted from blood. These receptors were collected from a woman aged 25 to 39 in good health. CDR3s include the opening cysteine and the closing phenylalanine or tryptophan.

V gene: TRBV5-1; CDR3 protein: CASSPGQGRRNEQFF
V gene: TRBV7-2; CDR3 protein: CASSLFSEIEAFF
V gene: TRBV27; CDR3 protein: CASKQGLANEKLFF
V gene: TRBV6-6; CDR3 protein: CASSVDRQPQHF
V gene: TRBV18; CDR3 protein: CASSPPGGQGVYGYTF
V gene: TRBV6-1; CDR3 protein: CASSERSSGAYEQYF
V gene: TRBV25-1; CDR3 protein: CASSPRSRSGVGEQYF
V gene: TRBV10-1; CDR3 protein: CASSASYTGELFF
V gene: TRBV30; CDR3 protein: CAWSIGGARGQPQHF
V gene: TRBV18; CDR3 protein: CASSPTGGTTSAAYNEQFF
V gene: TRBV6-4; CDR3 protein: CASSPSAGESNEQFF
V gene: TRBV7-9; CDR3 protein: CASSSQGVVSTEAFF
V gene: TRBV19; CDR3 protein: CASARDSKGYEQYF
V gene: TRBV18; CDR3 protein: CASSPSSSAGKVSSTDTQYF
V gene: TRBV27; CDR3 protein: CASSLGAGTPYEQYF
V gene: TRBV27; CDR3 protein: CASSLSIGTSESHGELFF
V gene: TRBV5-6; CDR3 protein: CASSLGPVGTEAFF
V gene: TRBV28; CDR3 protein: CASSDPGTSGNYEQYF
V gene: TRBV28; CDR3 protein: CASGYGYTF
V gene: TRBV28; CDR3 protein: CASSLRDRLPATDTQYF
V gene: TRBV9; CDR3 protein: CASSVVGEGLHNEQFF
V gene: TRBV2; CDR3 protein: CASRSGSGSGANVLTF
V gene: TRBV7-6; CDR3 protein: CASSLEVWGGSSYEQYF
V gene: TRBV19; CDR3 protein: CASSIGRGRDQPQHF
V gene: TRBV9; CDR3 protein: CASSSGLTDTQYF
V gene: TRBV7-9; CDR3 protein: CASSRPGGKLFF
V gene: TRBV6-5; CDR3 protein: CASSLGGEGGEQFF
V gene: TRBV9; CDR3 protein: CASSGHPSYEQYF
V gene: TRBV6-5; CDR3 protein: CASRKPGTGGGYTF
V gene: TRBV5-4; CDR3 protein: CASSFPSQETQYF
V gene: TRBV5-6; CDR3 protein: CASSPLGREDYEQYF
V gene: TRBV2; CDR3 protein: CASIDELAGSHNEQFF
V gene: TRBV13; CDR3 protein: CASSLEGQAEETQYF
V gene: TRBV14; CDR3 protein: CASSQENRVDYGYTF
V gene: TRBV27; CDR3 protein: CASSPGPRLTGDTQYF
V gene: TRBV19; CDR3 protein: CASSPWTGMNSYNEQFF
V gene: TRBV5-8; CDR3 protein: CASSQGREADTQYF
V gene: TRBV11-2; CDR3 protein: CASSLPQHRVGGTDTQYF
V gene: TRBV5-1; CDR3 protein: CASSPGGSSPGETQYF
V gene: TRBV6-1; CDR3 protein: CASMTTSGSVGELFF
V gene: TRBV10-1; CDR3 protein: CASSETPSGTDTQYF
V gene: TRBV6-6; CDR3 protein: CASSSSGSYEQYF
V gene: TRBV5-1; CDR3 protein: CASSPGVNYGYTF
V gene: TRBV19; CDR3 protein: CASSGDSYEQYF
V gene: TRBV5-1; CDR3 protein: CASSLNLSRDGERPQHF
V gene: TRBV28; CDR3 protein: CASSQPPGQETQYF
V gene: TRBV27; CDR3 protein: CASRYSGSTDTQYF